The subject of this entry is one TCR beta chain. What it recognizes is unknown. This entry belongs to a study of molecular identifiers for immune sequencing clone quantification. Study overall: Within a replicate experiment, RNA obtained from either about 21,000 or 97,000 naive CD8 cells was divided into five aliquots, and four of those aliquots were then sequenced. General study points: Highly expanded clone sizes could be underestimated through barcode sharing by identical TCR molecules. Among effectors, clones above 20 RNA copies held over 98% of molecules; among naive cells, under 1%.

The CDR3 length is 15 residues. V lost 4 bases, J lost 1 base, and 6 bases stayed unmatched. Germline loops: CDR1 SEHNR, CDR2 FQNEAQ (reference sequence). Naive CD8 T cells underwent sorting with the CD8+CD4-CCR7+CD45RA+ definition. TCRdb ran MiXCR on the PCR reads and lists one entry per CDR3 protein. This sample has hundreds of thousands of distinct CDR3 sequences, with roughly 27% found just once. The sequence was collected from a human donor in good health. Some libraries in this study had Jurkat cell RNA spiked in. Specimen: naive CD8+ T cells from blood, with Jurkat cell RNA spiked in. The subset here: FACS-sorted CD8+CD4-CCR7+CD45RA+ naive T cells. This chain uses TRBV7-9 with TRBJ2-7; 8 nucleotides align to TRBD1. The DNA of the CDR3 is TGTGCCAGCAGCTCCACAGGGGGAAGGTCCTACGAGCAGTACTTC. Protein: CASSSTGGRSYEQYF.